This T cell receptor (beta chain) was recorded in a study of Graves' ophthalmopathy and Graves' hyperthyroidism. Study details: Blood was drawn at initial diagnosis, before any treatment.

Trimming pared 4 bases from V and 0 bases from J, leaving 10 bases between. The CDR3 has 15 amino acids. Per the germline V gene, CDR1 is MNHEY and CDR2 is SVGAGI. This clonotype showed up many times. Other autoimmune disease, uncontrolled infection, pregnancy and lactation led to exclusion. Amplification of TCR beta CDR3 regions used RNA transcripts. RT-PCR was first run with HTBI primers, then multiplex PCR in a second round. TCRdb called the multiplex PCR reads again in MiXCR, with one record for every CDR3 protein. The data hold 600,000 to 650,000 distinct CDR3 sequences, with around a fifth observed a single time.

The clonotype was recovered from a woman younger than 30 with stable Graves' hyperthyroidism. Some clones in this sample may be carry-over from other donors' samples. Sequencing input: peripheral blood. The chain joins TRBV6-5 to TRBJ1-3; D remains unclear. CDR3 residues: CASSSTWTSGNTIYF. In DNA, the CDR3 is TGTGCCAGCAGTTCGACTTGGACCTCTGGAAACACCATATATTTT.